This T cell receptor beta chain was identified in a study of CD8 T cells in ankylosing spondylitis (TCRdb year 2017). Background for the entire study: The study profiled T cell receptor beta repertoires in healthy donors and ankylosing spondylitis patients to find disease-linked TCR variants. The full study cohort comprised about 24 ankylosing spondylitis patients and 110 or so healthy donors. Peripheral blood was sampled, and synovial fluid was additionally collected from ankylosing spondylitis patients.

TCRdb records Illumina HiSeq 2500 as the sequencer. TCR beta libraries were prepared by quantitative 5'-RACE with molecular barcodes. In the paper's pipeline: To identify disease-linked TCR variants, a new computational method was used, one built on a probabilistic model of VDJ rearrangement. TCRdb itself trimmed the public reads at Q25 with fastp, ran MiXCR and retained productive beta chains. CDR3 protein sequences are deduplicated, and each keeps its most common genes and DNA. TCRdb's processing, not the authors' own work, is the source of the V and J calls. This sample has some 840,000 distinct CDR3 sequences in its table, and approximately 12% of those were observed once. The ten largest account for approximately 0.46% of the sample. Reading from cysteine to phenylalanine, the CDR3 counts 13 amino acids. This entry keeps only the CDR3 DNA: 39 bases, framed from base 1. Trimming costs V 8 bases and J 12 bases, and their ends lie 23 bases apart. Based on the germline V gene, the CDR1 and CDR2 sequences are MDHEN and SYDVKM.

Of note for this clonotype: Its antigen is unknown. It has no much larger one-base neighbor in the sample; base qualities were not kept.

Overall results and qualifications from the work: Some of the motif variants had been reported before in the synovial fluid and blood of reactive arthritis patients, a finding that suggests common disease-initiation mechanisms. Significant enrichment of the disease-linked clones was reported in matched synovial fluid samples from ankylosing spondylitis patients. A TCR beta motif of several highly homologous amino acid variants appeared characteristic of blood from ankylosing spondylitis patients. The disease-linked clones showed a CD8+ phenotype and occurred at relatively low frequencies in peripheral blood.

The TCR comes from a male donor with ankylosing spondylitis. Sequences were obtained from blood, either unsorted or a sorted T cell fraction (not recorded which). The chain uses TRBV28 and TRBJ2-7; the D element might be TRBD1 or TRBD2, as each aligns at 7 bases. The CDR3 in this case is CASSPGRGPSRYF. The DNA reads TGTGCCAGCTCACCTGGGAGGGGGCCGTCGCGGTACTTC.